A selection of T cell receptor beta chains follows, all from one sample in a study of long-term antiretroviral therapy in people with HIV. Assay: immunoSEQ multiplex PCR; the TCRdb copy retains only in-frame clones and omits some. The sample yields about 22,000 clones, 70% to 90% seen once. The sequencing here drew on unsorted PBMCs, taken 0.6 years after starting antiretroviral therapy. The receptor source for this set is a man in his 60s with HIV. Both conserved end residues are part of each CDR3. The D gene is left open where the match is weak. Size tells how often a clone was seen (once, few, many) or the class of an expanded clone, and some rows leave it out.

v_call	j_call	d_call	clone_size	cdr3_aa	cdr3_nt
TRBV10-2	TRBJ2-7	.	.	CASRNPPRGGAGYEQYF	TGCGCCAGCAGGAACCCCCCTCGAGGCGGTGCAGGGTACGAGCAGTACTTC
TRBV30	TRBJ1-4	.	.	CAWSVQRGATNEKLFF	TGTGCCTGGAGTGTACAACGCGGGGCAACTAATGAAAAACTGTTTTTT
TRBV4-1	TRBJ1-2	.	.	CASSQPSYGYGYTF	TGCGCCAGCAGCCAGCCCAGCTATGGCTATGGCTACACCTTC
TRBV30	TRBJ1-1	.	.	CAWSYLGSTEAFF	TGTGCCTGGAGTTATCTGGGGTCAACTGAAGCTTTCTTT
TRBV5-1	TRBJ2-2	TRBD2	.	CASSLAKVAGAYTGELFF	TGCGCCAGCAGCTTGGCCAAGGTAGCGGGGGCTTACACCGGGGAGCTGTTTTTT
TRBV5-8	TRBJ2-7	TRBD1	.	CASNKRQGLYEQYF	TGTGCCAGCAATAAACGACAGGGTCTGTACGAGCAGTACTTC
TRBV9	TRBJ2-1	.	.	CASSGWGRSYNEQFF	TGTGCCAGCAGCGGTTGGGGACGGTCCTACAATGAGCAGTTCTTC
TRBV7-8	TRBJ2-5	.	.	CASSLAYRGRQETQYF	TGTGCCAGCAGCTTAGCGTATAGAGGGCGACAAGAGACCCAGTACTTC
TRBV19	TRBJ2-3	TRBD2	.	CASRIIAGGTDTQYF	TGTGCCAGTAGGATAATAGCGGGGGGCACAGATACGCAGTATTTT
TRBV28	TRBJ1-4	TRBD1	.	CASSKRTGVEKLFF	TGTGCCAGCAGTAAAAGGACAGGAGTCGAAAAACTGTTTTTT
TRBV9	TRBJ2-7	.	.	CASSEGVTAYEQYF	TGTGCCAGCAGCGAGGGGGTTACCGCCTACGAGCAGTACTTC
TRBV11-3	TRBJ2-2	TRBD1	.	CASSLVGTGTGTGELFF	TGTGCCAGCAGCTTAGTCGGGACAGGAACCGGCACCGGGGAGCTGTTTTTT
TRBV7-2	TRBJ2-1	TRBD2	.	CASSLGTSSNEQFF	TGTGCCAGCAGCCTAGGGACTAGCTCTAATGAGCAGTTCTTC
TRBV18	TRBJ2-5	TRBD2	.	CASSPLAGGPQETQYF	TGTGCCAGCTCACCACTCGCGGGGGGCCCTCAGGAGACCCAGTACTTC
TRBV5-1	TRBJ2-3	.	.	CASSSIQGSDTQYF	TGCGCCAGCAGCTCCATTCAGGGGTCAGATACGCAGTATTTT
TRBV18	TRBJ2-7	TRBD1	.	CASSPDRAYEQYF	TGTGCCAGCTCACCCGACAGGGCCTACGAGCAGTACTTC
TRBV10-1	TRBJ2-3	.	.	CASSESGAGDTQYF	TGCGCCAGCAGTGAGTCGGGGGCCGGAGATACGCAGTATTTT
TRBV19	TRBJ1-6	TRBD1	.	CASNNRGSPLHF	TGTGCCAGTAATAACAGGGGATCACCCCTCCACTTT
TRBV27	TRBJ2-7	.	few	CASTPLDREVGDEQYF	TGTGCCAGCACCCCCCTCGACAGGGAGGTAGGTGACGAGCAGTACTTC
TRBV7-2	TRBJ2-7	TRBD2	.	CASSLSGRMDEQYF	TGTGCCAGCAGCTTGAGCGGGAGAATGGACGAGCAGTACTTC
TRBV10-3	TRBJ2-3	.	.	CAICAASTDTQYF	TGTGCCATCTGTGCGGCTAGCACAGATACGCAGTATTTT
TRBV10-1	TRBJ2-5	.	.	CASSESARGGTQYF	TGCGCCAGCAGTGAGTCGGCTAGGGGAGGGACCCAGTACTTC
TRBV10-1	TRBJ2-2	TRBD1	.	CASSATGFGELFF	TGCGCCAGCAGTGCGACAGGGTTCGGGGAGCTGTTTTTT
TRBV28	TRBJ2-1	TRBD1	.	CASSYSHGTGYNEQFF	TGTGCCAGCTCCTACTCACACGGGACAGGGTACAATGAGCAGTTCTTC
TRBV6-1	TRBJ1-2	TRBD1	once	CASSEPGQGLANYGYTF	TGTGCCAGCAGTGAGCCGGGACAGGGGTTAGCTAACTATGGCTACACCTTC
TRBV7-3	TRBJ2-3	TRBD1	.	CASSTGQGWDTQYF	TGTGCCAGCAGCACAGGACAGGGCTGGGATACGCAGTATTTT
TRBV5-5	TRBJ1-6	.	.	CASSFPVGVPGTPLHF	TGTGCCAGCAGCTTTCCTGTCGGGGTGCCGGGCACACCCCTCCACTTT
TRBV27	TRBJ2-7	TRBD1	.	CASSLRGTDSYEQYF	TGTGCCAGCAGTTTAAGGGGGACAGACTCCTACGAGCAGTACTTC
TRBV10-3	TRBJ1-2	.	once	CAIRRDINYGYTF	TGTGCCATCAGACGGGACATTAACTATGGCTACACCTTC
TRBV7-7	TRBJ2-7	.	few	CASSPRRGDSLTPYEQYF	TGTGCTAGCAGCCCCAGGCGAGGCGACAGCCTGACCCCCTACGAGCAGTACTTC
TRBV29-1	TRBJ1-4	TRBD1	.	CSGLTGDDNEKLFF	TGCAGCGGTCTTACAGGGGACGATAATGAAAAACTGTTTTTT
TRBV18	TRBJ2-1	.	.	CASSPGLIQQFF	TGTGCCAGCTCACCAGGGCTAATTCAGCAGTTCTTC
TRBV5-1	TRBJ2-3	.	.	CASSSGLTGTFTDTQYF	TGCGCCAGCAGTTCGGGGCTGACCGGGACATTCACAGATACGCAGTATTTT
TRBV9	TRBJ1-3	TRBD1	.	CAGGQGKTGNTIYF	TGTGCCGGCGGACAGGGGAAAACTGGAAACACCATATATTTT
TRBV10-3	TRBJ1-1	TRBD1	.	CAISGTTGTGRTEAFF	TGTGCCATCAGTGGGACCACCGGGACAGGAAGGACTGAAGCTTTCTTT
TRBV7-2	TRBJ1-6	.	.	CASSLVVGTATPLHF	TGTGCCAGCAGCTTAGTTGTGGGGACGGCAACACCCCTCCACTTT
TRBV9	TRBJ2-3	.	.	CASSAAGGVGDTQYF	TGTGCCAGCAGCGCCGCCGGGGGAGTGGGAGATACGCAGTATTTT
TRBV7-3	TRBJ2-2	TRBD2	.	CASSPGMGLAGGGAGELFF	TGTGCCAGCAGCCCCGGAATGGGACTAGCGGGAGGAGGTGCCGGGGAGCTGTTTTTT
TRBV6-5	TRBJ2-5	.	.	CASSYDWGSGETQYF	TGTGCCAGCAGTTACGATTGGGGGTCCGGGGAGACCCAGTACTTC
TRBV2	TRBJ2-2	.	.	CASILGGSGGELFF	TGTGCCAGCATATTAGGGGGATCGGGCGGGGAGCTGTTTTTT
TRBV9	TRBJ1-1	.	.	CASSASRTEAFF	TGTGCCAGCAGCGCCAGTCGCACTGAAGCTTTCTTT
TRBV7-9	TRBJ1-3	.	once	CASSSPGPSGNTIYF	TGTGCCAGCAGCTCGCCGGGGCCGTCTGGAAACACCATATATTTT
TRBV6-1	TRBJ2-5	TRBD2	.	CASIRLADYQETQYF	TGTGCCAGCATTCGCCTAGCGGACTACCAAGAGACCCAGTACTTC
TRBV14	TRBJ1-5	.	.	CASSQARQRNQPQHF	TGTGCCAGCAGCCAAGCTAGACAGCGCAATCAGCCCCAGCATTTT
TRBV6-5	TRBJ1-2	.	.	CASTTQGWGADGYTF	TGTGCCAGCACCACCCAGGGTTGGGGGGCCGATGGCTACACCTTC
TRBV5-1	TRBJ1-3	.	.	CASSLVPSGSGNTIYF	TGCGCCAGCAGCTTGGTTCCGTCGGGCTCTGGAAACACCATATATTTT
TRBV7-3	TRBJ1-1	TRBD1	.	CASSPLGTANTEAFF	TGTGCCAGCAGCCCCCTGGGGACAGCTAACACTGAAGCTTTCTTT
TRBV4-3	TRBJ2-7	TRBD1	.	CASSQASGQGASYEQYF	TGCGCCAGCAGCCAAGCGTCGGGACAGGGGGCGTCCTACGAGCAGTACTTC
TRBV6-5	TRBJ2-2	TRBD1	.	CATYRGTGELFF	TGTGCCACCTACAGGGGCACCGGGGAGCTGTTTTTT
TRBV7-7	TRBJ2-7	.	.	CASSENPGSYEQYF	TGTGCTAGCAGCGAAAATCCGGGCTCCTACGAGCAGTACTTC
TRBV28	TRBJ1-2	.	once	CASRGAGASYGYTF	TGTGCCAGCAGGGGGGCGGGGGCTAGCTATGGCTACACCTTC
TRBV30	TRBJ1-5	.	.	CAWSVGGSAQPQHF	TGTGCCTGGAGTGTCGGGGGGTCGGCGCAGCCCCAGCATTTT
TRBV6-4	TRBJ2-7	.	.	CASLNLYF	TGTGCCAGCCTAAACCTGTACTTC
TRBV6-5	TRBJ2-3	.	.	CASSYGSGTDTQYF	TGTGCCAGCAGTTACGGTAGCGGCACAGATACGCAGTATTTT
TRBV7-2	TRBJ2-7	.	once	CASSLDSEQYF	TGTGCCAGCAGCTTAGACTCCGAGCAGTACTTC
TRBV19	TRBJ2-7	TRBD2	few	CASHRGGRVEDNEQYF	TGTGCCAGTCACCGGGGAGGGAGGGTCGAAGATAACGAGCAGTACTTC
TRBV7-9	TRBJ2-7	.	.	CASRPSPPGPTYF	TGTGCCAGCAGGCCGAGTCCCCCGGGACCGACCTACTTC
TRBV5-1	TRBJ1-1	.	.	CASSFPGTTEAFF	TGCGCCAGCAGCTTTCCAGGGACCACTGAAGCTTTCTTT
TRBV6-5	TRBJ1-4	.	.	CASKEGGLNEKLFF	TGTGCCAGCAAGGAGGGGGGGCTGAATGAAAAACTGTTTTTT
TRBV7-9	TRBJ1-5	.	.	CASSLGSALGPQHF	TGTGCCAGCAGCTTAGGCTCGGCATTAGGGCCCCAGCATTTT